This T cell receptor beta chain was retrieved from a study of T cell responses to AZD1222 COVID-19 vaccine (dated by TCRdb to 2020 to 2022). Study-wide context: Because spike-specific TCR depth and breadth did not differ between the two schedules, AZD1222 recipients who got a second dose at roughly 4 weeks were pooled with those who got a second dose at roughly 12 weeks. TCR sequencing covered over 230 trial participants: 207 given two doses of AZD1222 and approximately 26 given two doses of MenACWY control vaccine. Trial participants were enrolled into age subgroups of 18-55, 56-69 and 70-plus years, which contained 148, 28 and 57 TCR-sequenced participants, respectively.

The CDR3 regions of human TCRbeta chains were analyzed by immunosequencing. For the original study's pipeline: Repertoire TCRs were matched against a reference library of SARS-CoV-2-specific TCRs generated with the MIRA antigen-specificity platform. Breadth was defined as the fraction of unique TCRs that were SARS-CoV-2-associated. Depth was defined as the fraction of total T cells that were SARS-CoV-2-associated. Using the MIRA data, each spike-specific TCR was assigned both to the spike region to which the TCR was reactive and to a CD4 or CD8 class. Log10-transformed breadth and depth values were compared by one-way ANOVA with Sidak's multiple comparisons tests. What TCRdb holds here is the immuneACCESS table cut down to in-frame rearrangements. Part of the clones is not present; checked against another copy, under half of the missing clones reflect an unresolved V gene, and the others are unexplained. Clonal size and the V and J genes are those of that table, whereas D and trimming came from the DNA. This sample is represented by 90,000 to 95,000 clones; under 95% of them were singletons. Over 20% of the sample rests with the top ten.

Reading the germline V gene gives CDR1 MNHEY and CDR2 SVGEGT. Ends trimmed: V by 4 bases, J by 7 bases; bases unmatched to a gene: 6. There are 14 amino acids in the CDR3, from cysteine to phenylalanine inclusive. The CDR3 DNA has 42 bases and is translated from base 1. The time point label, read with the paper, signifies: baseline before first vaccination. The vaccinee samples were drawn from two UK trials, COV001 and COV002, one of which was a single-blind randomized controlled phase 2/3 trial testing AZD1222 (ChAdOx1 nCoV-19) in healthy adults. For TCRbeta chain sequencing, PBMC samples were collected from trial participants at day 0 and at day 28 after the second dose. Overall study results and their limits: In the small 56-69-year group, the increase in depth fell short of significance, most likely because of low power. Spike-specific TCR breadth and depth rose significantly after two AZD1222 doses compared with day 0 and with MenACWY recipients. Because no day 14 peak-response samples were available, the repertoires could be characterized only after the peak T cell response. Only five or six AZD1222 recipients were SARS-CoV-2 seropositive at baseline, limiting conclusions about previously exposed vaccinees. Epitopes outside the regions mutated in the B.1.351 and B.1.1.7 variants were reportedly recognized by nearly half of the unique spike-specific TCRs. The whole spike protein was spanned by vaccine-associated CD4 TCRs, and dominant responses were seen in regions 160-218 and 743-854. Most participants were white British and females outnumbered males, and the authors suggested that clonal diversity may have been underestimated.

Details on this clone: Its antigen is unknown. No much larger clonotype is one base removed from it; base qualities were not supplied.

The sequencing used peripheral blood, collected on day 0 of AZD1222 vaccination. Rearrangement joined TRBV6-2 or TRBV6-3 to TRBJ1-5; TRBD1 agrees with 8 junctional bases. The sequence was collected from an adult in good health. CDR3 sequence: CASSSRQGRQPQHF. The nucleotide sequence is given as TGTGCCAGCAGTTCCAGACAGGGGCGGCAGCCCCAGCATTTT.